This T cell receptor (beta chain) was observed in a study of immune evolution from preneoplasia to lung adenocarcinoma. Study overall: HLA loss of heterozygosity: roughly 6.4% AIS, about 15% MIA, more than 25% ADC, none AAH. Study-wide findings and caveats: Top clone share appeared to fall from AAH through AIS, MIA, adenocarcinoma.

As to this clone: Its antigen is unidentified. One junction end does not reproduce the germline sequence, and a read error may be involved.

Patient tissue came from resections in Japan or China, 2014–2017. The CDR3 contains 15 residues. Germline CDR1 SGHRS, CDR2 YFSETQ. Here immunoSEQ multiplex PCR was the method, and the copy in TCRdb shows in-frame clones only, minus some. In the table there are about 26,000 clones, roughly 70% of which are singletons. The chain has TRBV5-1 and TRBJ2-5, with 10 bases lining up with TRBD1. The specimen sequenced was FFPE invasive lung adenocarcinoma tissue. This receptor was obtained from a person between 55 and 70 years old with invasive lung adenocarcinoma. Some clones in this sample may be carry-over from other donors' samples. CDR3: CASSLAGTGEETQYF. CDR3 in DNA: TGCGCCAGCAGCTTGGCCGGGACAGGGGAAGAGACTCAGTACTTC.